Listed below are T cell receptor beta chains from one sample, sequenced in a study of neurological immune-mediated disorders. TCRdb passed the 5' RACE reads through MiXCR, listing each CDR3 protein once. The data contain about 33,000 distinct CDR3 sequences, approximately 1.5% of them seen just once; the ten biggest clones take up about 9%. Sequencing was performed on PBMCs. Source of these receptors: a woman aged 25 to 39 with multiple sclerosis. The conserved cysteine and the conserved F or W are not part of the CDR3 here. The order of the fields is D gene, V gene, clone size, J gene, CDR3 protein. A D gene is named only where the DNA matches it firmly. Where a row states a size, it is once, few, many or the class of an expanded clone; other rows omit it.

d_gene: TRBD2
v_gene: TRBV5-1
abundance: many
j_gene: TRBJ2-3
CDR3aa: ASSWGGTDTQY

d_gene: NA
v_gene: TRBV29-1
abundance: many
j_gene: TRBJ2-7
CDR3aa: SVGLGGEQY

d_gene: TRBD1
v_gene: TRBV5-1
abundance: many
j_gene: TRBJ1-4
CDR3aa: ASSSGGATNEKLF

d_gene: NA
v_gene: TRBV5-8
abundance: many
j_gene: TRBJ1-1
CDR3aa: ASSLRTQGLFTEAF

d_gene: NA
v_gene: TRBV27
abundance: many
j_gene: TRBJ1-1
CDR3aa: ASSFTAGGTEAF

d_gene: NA
v_gene: TRBV7-2
abundance: many
j_gene: TRBJ1-4
CDR3aa: ASSPYSHAEKLF

d_gene: NA
v_gene: TRBV5-5
abundance: many
j_gene: TRBJ2-7
CDR3aa: ASSPLEGSYEQY

d_gene: NA
v_gene: TRBV6-5
abundance: many
j_gene: TRBJ1-5
CDR3aa: ASRAQLSNQPQH

d_gene: TRBD1
v_gene: TRBV20-1
abundance: many
j_gene: TRBJ2-3
CDR3aa: SARRGTGPDTQY

d_gene: TRBD1
v_gene: TRBV12-3/TRBV12-4
abundance: many
j_gene: TRBJ2-4
CDR3aa: ASSLDRVNIQY

d_gene: TRBD2
v_gene: TRBV20-1
abundance: NA
j_gene: TRBJ2-1
CDR3aa: SARDAGGANNEQF

d_gene: TRBD1
v_gene: TRBV20-1
abundance: many
j_gene: TRBJ2-1
CDR3aa: SAWDSRSSYNEQF

d_gene: NA
v_gene: TRBV20-1
abundance: few
j_gene: TRBJ2-3
CDR3aa: SAYADTQY

d_gene: TRBD1
v_gene: TRBV12-3/TRBV12-4
abundance: many
j_gene: TRBJ1-4
CDR3aa: ASSLVGTGGKKLF

d_gene: NA
v_gene: TRBV6-5
abundance: many
j_gene: TRBJ2-3
CDR3aa: ASREADTQY

d_gene: NA
v_gene: TRBV27
abundance: many
j_gene: TRBJ1-2
CDR3aa: ASSPPGVVSGYT

d_gene: NA
v_gene: TRBV7-9
abundance: many
j_gene: TRBJ1-2
CDR3aa: ASSSGTVYGYT

d_gene: TRBD1
v_gene: TRBV5-1
abundance: many
j_gene: TRBJ1-1
CDR3aa: ASSLGQAVANTEAF

d_gene: TRBD1
v_gene: TRBV7-2
abundance: many
j_gene: TRBJ2-1
CDR3aa: ASSLLAQGFGEQF

d_gene: NA
v_gene: TRBV7-2
abundance: many
j_gene: TRBJ1-5
CDR3aa: ASSESGNQPQH

d_gene: NA
v_gene: TRBV2
abundance: many
j_gene: TRBJ2-1
CDR3aa: ASIGDVYVNEQF

d_gene: NA
v_gene: TRBV6-2/TRBV6-3
abundance: many
j_gene: TRBJ2-7
CDR3aa: ASTDGRGQY

d_gene: TRBD1
v_gene: TRBV7-9
abundance: many
j_gene: TRBJ1-5
CDR3aa: ASSLDAGGTQPQH

d_gene: NA
v_gene: TRBV5-1
abundance: many
j_gene: TRBJ1-2
CDR3aa: ASRRDVSNYGYT

d_gene: NA
v_gene: TRBV11-2
abundance: NA
j_gene: TRBJ2-3
CDR3aa: ASSKSTDTQY

d_gene: TRBD2
v_gene: TRBV7-2
abundance: many
j_gene: TRBJ2-3
CDR3aa: ASTLHVGGGTDTQY